This TCR beta chain was profiled in a study of T cell responses to AZD1222 COVID-19 vaccine (dated by TCRdb to about 2021). Broadly, across the study: AZD1222 recipients with second doses at about 4 weeks or about 12 weeks were pooled, because spike-specific TCR depth and breadth did not differ between schedules. Trial participants were enrolled into age subgroups of 18-55, 56-69 and 70-plus years, which contained around 140, 26 and 57 TCR-sequenced participants, respectively. TCR sequencing covered roughly 230 trial participants: 207 given two doses of AZD1222 and around 25 given two doses of MenACWY control vaccine. General conclusions and limits of the study: The 56-69-year group was small, and its depth increase did not reach significance, likely because of low power. After two AZD1222 doses, both the breadth and the depth of spike-specific TCRs were significantly higher than at day 0 and than in MenACWY recipients. Participants were mostly white British and included more females than males, and it was suggested by the authors that clonal diversity may have been underestimated. The vaccine-associated CD4 TCRs covered the entire spike protein, and the dominant responses fell in regions 160-218 and 743-854. Only five to seven AZD1222 recipients were SARS-CoV-2 seropositive at baseline, limiting conclusions about previously exposed vaccinees. Because no samples from the day 14 peak response were available, repertoires could be characterized only after the peak T cell response. Nearly half of unique spike-specific TCRs reportedly recognized epitopes outside regions mutated in the B.1.351 and B.1.1.7 variants.

The CDR3 regions of human TCRbeta chains were analyzed by immunosequencing. Concerning the study's data processing: Repertoire TCRs were matched against a reference library of SARS-CoV-2-specific TCRs generated with the MIRA antigen-specificity platform. Breadth was defined as the fraction of unique TCRs that were SARS-CoV-2-associated, and depth was defined as the fraction of total T cells that were SARS-CoV-2-associated. Using the MIRA data, each spike-specific TCR was mapped to the spike region that the TCR reacts to and placed in a CD4 or CD8 class. Log10-transformed breadth and depth values were compared by one-way ANOVA with Sidak's multiple comparisons tests. TCRdb stores this immuneACCESS table with in-frame sequences only. Part of the clones is absent; in the studies checked, under half of the shortfall reflects unresolved V genes, and no reason is known for the rest. From that table come the V and J calls and clone size; the DNA was used to work out D and trimming. The sample includes approximately 100,000 clones, with more than 70% observed a single time. The ten largest clones take up around 1.5% of the sample.

Sample time point, as interpreted from the label and publication: baseline before first vaccination. Vaccinee samples were obtained from the UK trials COV001 and COV002, which included a single-blind randomized controlled phase 2/3 trial of AZD1222 (ChAdOx1 nCoV-19) in healthy adults. Trial participant PBMC samples were collected at day 0 and day 28 after the second dose for TCRbeta chain sequencing. From the germline V gene, CDR1 is SNHLY and CDR2 is FYNNEI. Germline trimming amounts to 4 bases on V and 5 bases on J, with 5 as the count of junction bases outside the gene matches. Reading from cysteine to phenylalanine, the CDR3 counts 14 amino acids. Only the CDR3 DNA stays, 42 bases, in frame from base 1. Remarks on this clone: The antigen it binds to is not known. Base qualities are not recorded, but no much larger clone differs from it by a single base.

The TCR comes from an adult in good health. The rearranged segments are TRBV2 and TRBJ2-5, with 9 bases matching TRBD1. Sequenced material: peripheral blood, taken on day 0 of AZD1222 vaccination. The CDR3 protein sequence reads: CASSGRDRGETQYF. In nucleotide form, the sequence is TGTGCCAGCAGTGGGCGAGACAGGGGGGAGACCCAGTACTTC.